These 13 T cell receptor beta chains originate from one sample sequenced in a study of technical replicates of blood from a few donors. Using immunoSEQ multiplex PCR, the repertoire was profiled, and TCRdb retains in-frame clones only, with some absent. The sample has about 15,000 clones, under 90% seen once. The sequenced material came from PBMCs. These receptors came from a human donor in good health. Some clones in this sample may be carry-over from other donors' samples.

The rearrangement joins TRBV6-1 to TRBJ2-5; D perhaps matches TRBD1 (5 bases). V was cut by 2 bases and J by 4 bases, with 23 bases left in between. Germline V gives CDR1 MNHNS, CDR2 SASEGT. CDR3 length equals 18 residues. The CDR3 DNA reads TGTGCCAGCAGTGAACTACCCTCCGTCCCAGGGCTGGTAGAGACCCAGTACTTC. It is translated as CASSELPSVPGLVETQYF.

The V call is TRBV11-3, the J call TRBJ2-2; TRBD2 agrees at 7 bases. There are 15 residues in the CDR3. With V trimmed by 3 bases and J by 4 bases, 5 bases remained unmatched. Germline V CDR1 and CDR2: SGHNT, YENEEA. The CDR3 protein is CASSLREGTTGELFF. CDR3 in DNA: TGTGCCAGCAGCTTGAGGGAGGGTACCACCGGGGAGCTGTTTTTT.

The chain recombines TRBV7-2 with TRBJ2-3, with 8 bases aligning to TRBD2. Germline trimming cut 2 bases from V and 3 bases from J; bases unmatched to any gene: 1. CDR1 is SGHTA and CDR2 is FQGNSA in the germline V gene. This CDR3 contains 14 residues. CDR3 in DNA: TGTGCCAGCAGCTTAAGCGGGAGTACAGATACGCAGTATTTT. This encodes CASSLSGSTDTQYF. The full variable domain, with the rest looked up from reference TRBV7-2 and TRBJ2-3, is GAGVSQSPSNKVTEKGKDVELRCDPISGHTALYWYRQSLGQGLEFLIYFQGNSAPDKSGLPSDRFSAERTGGSVSTLTIQRTQQEDSAVYLCASSLSGSTDTQYFGPGTRLTVL.

The V and J genes are TRBV28 and TRBJ2-4; 7 bases fit TRBD1. This CDR3 is built from 16 residues. In germline, CDR1 is MDHEN, CDR2 SYDVKM. J was trimmed by 0 bases and V by 5 bases; bases with no gene match: 7. Here the CDR3 reads CASSRDSFLAKNIQYF. The DNA of the CDR3 is TGTGCCAGCAGTCGGGACAGTTTTCTAGCCAAAAACATTCAGTACTTC. Supplemented by reference TRBV28 and TRBJ2-4, the full variable domain reads DVKVTQSSRYLVKRTGEKVFLECVQDMDHENMFWYRQDPGLGLRLIYFSYDVKMKEKGDIPEGYSVSREKKERFSLILESASTNQTSMYLCASSRDSFLAKNIQYFGAGTRLSVL.

Written as DNA, the CDR3 is TGTGCCAGCAGGCGACTAGCGGGAGAAGAGACCCAGTACTTC. This codes for CASRRLAGEETQYF. The chain joins TRBV27 to TRBJ2-5, with 12 bases that match TRBD2. Trimming removed 6 bases from V and 3 bases from J; junction bases left unmatched: 2. The CDR3 loop spans 14 amino acids. In germline, CDR1 is MNHEY, CDR2 SMNVEV (reference sequence).

The gene calls are TRBV28 and TRBJ1-5; 7 positions agree with TRBD1. The germline V gene encodes CDR1 MDHEN and CDR2 SYDVKM. The CDR3 is 14 amino acids. The J segment lost 4 bases and the V segment lost 2 bases, leaving 2 bases of the junction unmatched. CDR3 protein: CASSLGQANQPQHF. CDR3 nucleotide sequence: TGTGCCAGCAGTTTAGGACAGGCGAATCAGCCCCAGCATTTT. The full variable domain, in which reference TRBV28 and TRBJ1-5 provide the parts outside the CDR3, is DVKVTQSSRYLVKRTGEKVFLECVQDMDHENMFWYRQDPGLGLRLIYFSYDVKMKEKGDIPEGYSVSREKKERFSLILESASTNQTSMYLCASSLGQANQPQHFGDGTRLSIL.

This chain uses TRBV4-1 with TRBJ2-1; 8 bases are shared with TRBD2. The CDR3 is made up of 17 amino acids. Trimming at V came to 4 bases and at J to 1 base, leaving 9 bases not matched to a gene. Germline V CDR1 and CDR2: MGHRA, YSYEKL. CDR3 amino acids: CASSRGPGGESYNEQFF. CDR3 nucleotide sequence: TGCGCCAGCAGCCGGGGGCCCGGGGGGGAGTCCTACAATGAGCAGTTCTTC.

V gene TRBV30 combines with J gene TRBJ1-2; the D gene is possibly TRBD1 (6 bases). Trimming pared 5 bases from V and 4 bases from J, leaving 14 bases between. The CDR3 consists of 13 residues. Germline CDR1 is GTSNPN and CDR2 is SVGIG (reference sequence). The CDR3 loop reads CAWGRGRSYGYTF. The CDR3 DNA reads TGTGCCTGGGGCAGGGGAAGGAGCTATGGCTACACCTTC.

J is TRBJ2-1 and V is TRBV5-8; TRBD2 might be the D (5 bases). Between the trimmed V and J ends, which lost 0 bases and 6 bases, there was a span of 10 bases. The CDR3 contains 14 residues. Germline V gene lookup returns CDR1 SGHTS and CDR2 YDEGEE. This CDR3 is CASSLGRAGNEQFF. CDR3 DNA sequence: TGTGCCAGCAGCTTGGGGCGGGCCGGCAATGAGCAGTTCTTC.

J is TRBJ1-5 and V is TRBV29-1; D remains unclear. V was trimmed by 4 bases and J by 6 bases, leaving 10 bases between them. CDR3 length: 12 residues. CDR1 SQVTM and CDR2 ANQGSEA come from the germline V gene. DNA for the CDR3: TGCAGCGTTGGTGGGGAGGGTCAGCCCCAGCATTTT. This translates into CSVGGEGQPQHF.

This clone has a handful of counts. V and J are TRBV2 and TRBJ1-5, with D possibly being TRBD1 (6 bases). This CDR3 contains 14 residues. The V end lost 4 bases, the J end lost 7 bases, and 14 bases lay between the germline ends. Per germline, CDR1 SNHLY and CDR2 FYNNEI. CDR3 protein: CASSGQGQGQPQHF. For the CDR3, the DNA is TGTGCCAGCAGTGGGCAGGGTCAGGGGCAGCCCCAGCATTTT.

The chain joins TRBV30 to TRBJ2-4; D may be TRBD1 (5 bases). V lost 0 bases and J lost 3, with 12 bases in between. The CDR3 sequence is 15 residues long. From germline, CDR1 is GTSNPN and CDR2 SVGIG (reference sequence). CDR3 bases: TGTGCCTGGAGTGTAAAAGGGGCAGTCAAAAACATTCAGTACTTC. Residues: CAWSVKGAVKNIQYF.

The rearrangement uses TRBV5-1 and TRBJ2-1; 7 bases agree with TRBD2. CDR1 and CDR2 (germline): SGHRS, YFSETQ. V shed 2 bases, J shed 0 bases, and the junction held 2 bases outside the gene matches. The CDR3 length is 15 residues. The CDR3 spells CASSLGGSSYNEQFF. As DNA, the CDR3 is TGCGCCAGCAGCTTAGGCGGGAGCTCCTACAATGAGCAGTTCTTC.